The clone carrying this T cell receptor (beta chain) was seen only once. In the authors' workflow: Cell counts per sample came from amplifying reference gene primers. Produced via immunoSEQ multiplex PCR; TCRdb's table is partial and in-frame only. From that table come the V and J calls and clone size; the DNA was used to work out D and trimming. The sample contains 300,000 or so clones, about nine tenths of which appear only once. Researchers sorted participants into cohorts using their self-reported clinical history. Germline V gene data show CDR1 as SGDLS and CDR2 as YYNGEE. The CDR3 runs to 14 residues. Trimming removed 3 bases from V and 4 bases from J; junction bases left unmatched: 0. This sample is part of a study of blood T cell repertoires in COVID-19. About the research overall: Some COVID-19 samples were acute and others convalescent; all came from the United States, Italy and Spain.

The source material was PBMCs or T cells enriched from blood (not recorded which). The TCR comes from a woman aged 18-29 years who had recovered from COVID-19. The chain links TRBV9 to TRBJ2-3, with TRBD2 matching over 12 bases. As DNA, the CDR3 is TGTGCCAGCAGCGCTAGCGGGGGGGCAGATACGCAGTATTTT. Protein: CASSASGGADTQYF.